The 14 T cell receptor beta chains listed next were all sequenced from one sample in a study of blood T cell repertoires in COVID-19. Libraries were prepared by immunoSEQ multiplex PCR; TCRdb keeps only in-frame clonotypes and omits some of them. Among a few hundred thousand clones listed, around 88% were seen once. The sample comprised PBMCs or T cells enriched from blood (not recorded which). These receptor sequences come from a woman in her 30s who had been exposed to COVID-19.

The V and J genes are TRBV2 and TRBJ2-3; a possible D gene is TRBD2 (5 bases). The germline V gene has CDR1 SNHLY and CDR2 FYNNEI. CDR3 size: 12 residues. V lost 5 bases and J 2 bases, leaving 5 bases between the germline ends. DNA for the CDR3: TGTGCCAGCAGTCGGGACACAGATACGCAGTATTTT. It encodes CASSRDTDTQYF.

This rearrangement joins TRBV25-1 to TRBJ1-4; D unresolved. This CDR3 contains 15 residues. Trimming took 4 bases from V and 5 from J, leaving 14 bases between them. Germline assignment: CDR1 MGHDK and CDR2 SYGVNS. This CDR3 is CASSGPRVKNEKLFF. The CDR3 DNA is TGTGCCAGCAGTGGCCCCCGGGTGAAAAATGAAAAACTGTTTTTT.

This CDR3 is CASSPGHTDIQYF. CDR3 nucleotides: TGTGCCAGCAGTCCTGGACATACGGACATTCAGTACTTC. This chain uses TRBV2 with TRBJ2-4, with TRBD1 as a possible D gene (5 bases). The CDR3 consists of 13 residues. The germline CDR1 and CDR2 sequences are SNHLY and FYNNEI. V was pared by 5 bases and J by 8 bases, with 13 bases between. The full variable domain, in which reference TRBV2 and TRBJ2-4 provide the parts outside the CDR3, is EPEVTQTPSHQVTQMGQEVILRCVPISNHLYFYWYRQILGQKVEFLVSFYNNEISEKSEIFDDQFSVERPDGSNFTLKIRSTKLEDSAMYFCASSPGHTDIQYFGAGTRLSVL.

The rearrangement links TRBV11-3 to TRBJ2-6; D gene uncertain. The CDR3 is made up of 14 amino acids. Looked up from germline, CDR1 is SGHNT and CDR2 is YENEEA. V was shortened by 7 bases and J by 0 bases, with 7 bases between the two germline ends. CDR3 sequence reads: CASKQSSGANVLTF. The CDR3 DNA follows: TGTGCCAGCAAACAGAGCTCTGGGGCCAACGTCCTGACTTTC.

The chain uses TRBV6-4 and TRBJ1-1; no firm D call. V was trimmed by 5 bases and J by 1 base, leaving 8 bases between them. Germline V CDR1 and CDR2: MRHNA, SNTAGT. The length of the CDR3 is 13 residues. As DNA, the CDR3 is TGTGCCAGCAGTTTTAGAGAGAACACTGAAGCTTTCTTT. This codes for CASSFRENTEAFF.

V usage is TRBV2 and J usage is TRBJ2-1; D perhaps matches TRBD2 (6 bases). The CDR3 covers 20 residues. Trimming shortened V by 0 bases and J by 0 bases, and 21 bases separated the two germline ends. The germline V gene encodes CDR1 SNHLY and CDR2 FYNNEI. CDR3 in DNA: TGTGCCAGCAGTGAAGCGGGTGCCTCTACGGGGGTCTTCTCCTACAATGAGCAGTTCTTC. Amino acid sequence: CASSEAGASTGVFSYNEQFF.

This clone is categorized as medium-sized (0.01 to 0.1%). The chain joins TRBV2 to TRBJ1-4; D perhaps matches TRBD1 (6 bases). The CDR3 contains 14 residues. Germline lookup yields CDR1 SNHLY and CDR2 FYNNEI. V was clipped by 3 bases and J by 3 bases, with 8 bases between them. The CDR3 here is CASSDRGPNEKLFF. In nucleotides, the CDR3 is TGTGCCAGCAGTGACAGGGGCCCTAATGAAAAACTGTTTTTT.

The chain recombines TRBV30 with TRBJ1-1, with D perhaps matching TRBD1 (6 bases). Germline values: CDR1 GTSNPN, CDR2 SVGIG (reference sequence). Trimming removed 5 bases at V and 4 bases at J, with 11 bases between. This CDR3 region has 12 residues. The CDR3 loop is CAWGRGSTEAFF. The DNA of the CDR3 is TGTGCCTGGGGAAGGGGGAGCACTGAAGCTTTCTTT.

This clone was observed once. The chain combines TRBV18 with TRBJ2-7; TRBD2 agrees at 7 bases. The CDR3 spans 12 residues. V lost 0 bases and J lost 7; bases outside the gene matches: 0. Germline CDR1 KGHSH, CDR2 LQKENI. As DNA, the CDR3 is TGTGCCAGCTCACCACCGGGGGGGGAGCAGTACTTC. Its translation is CASSPPGGEQYF.

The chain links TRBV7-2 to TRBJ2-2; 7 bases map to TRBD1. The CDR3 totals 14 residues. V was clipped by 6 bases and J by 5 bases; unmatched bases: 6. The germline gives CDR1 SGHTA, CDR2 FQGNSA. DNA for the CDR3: TGTGCCAGCAGACCCACAGGGGCAACCGGGGAGCTGTTTTTT. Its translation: CASRPTGATGELFF.

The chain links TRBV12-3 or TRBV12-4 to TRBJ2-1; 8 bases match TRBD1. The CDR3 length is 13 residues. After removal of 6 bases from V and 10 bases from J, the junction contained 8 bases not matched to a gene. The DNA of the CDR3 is TGTGCCAGCAGACCAACAGGGGGGCGGGAGCAGTTCTTC. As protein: CASRPTGGREQFF.

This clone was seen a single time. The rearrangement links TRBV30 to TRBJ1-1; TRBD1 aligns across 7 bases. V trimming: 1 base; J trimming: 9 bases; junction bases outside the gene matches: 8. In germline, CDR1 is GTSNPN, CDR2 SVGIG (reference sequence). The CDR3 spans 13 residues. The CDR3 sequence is CAWSAEQGMKAFF. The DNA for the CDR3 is TGTGCCTGGAGTGCTGAACAGGGGATGAAAGCTTTCTTT.

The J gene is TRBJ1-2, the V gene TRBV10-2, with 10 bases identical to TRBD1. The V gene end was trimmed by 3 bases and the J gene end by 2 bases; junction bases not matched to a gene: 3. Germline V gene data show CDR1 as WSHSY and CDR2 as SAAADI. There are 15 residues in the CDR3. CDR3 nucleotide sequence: TGCGCCAGCAGTGATAGGGACAGGGGAAACTATGGCTACACCTTC. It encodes CASSDRDRGNYGYTF.

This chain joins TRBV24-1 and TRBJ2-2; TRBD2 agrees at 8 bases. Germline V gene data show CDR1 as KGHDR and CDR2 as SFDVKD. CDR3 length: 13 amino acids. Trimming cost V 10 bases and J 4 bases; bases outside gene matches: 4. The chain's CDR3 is CATRGVVTGELFF. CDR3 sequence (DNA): TGTGCCACGCGGGGGGTGGTCACCGGGGAGCTGTTTTTT.